These 29 T cell receptor beta chains were all obtained from the same sample, sequenced in a study of CD8 T cells in ankylosing spondylitis. TCRdb recomputed calls from the 5' RACE reads with MiXCR, one row per CDR3 protein. The table shows about 360,000 distinct CDR3 sequences, with roughly 14% occurring only once. The material sequenced was blood, either unsorted or a sorted T cell fraction (not recorded which). These receptors came from a male donor with ankylosing spondylitis or in good health (not recorded which).

This clonotype was recorded many times. This chain joins TRBV5-5 and TRBJ2-7; D is uncertain. Trimming stripped 2 bases from V and 4 bases from J, with 13 bases between. The CDR3 covers 14 residues. CDR1 is SGHKS and CDR2 is YYEKEE in the germline V gene (reference sequence). CDR3 in amino acids: CASSFLSPAYEQYF. The CDR3, as DNA: TGTGCCAGCAGCTTTCTATCCCCCGCGTACGAGCAGTACTTC.

This clonotype showed up just a few times. The chain links TRBV20-1 to TRBJ2-7; D is perhaps TRBD1 (6 bases). The germline CDR1 and CDR2 sequences are DFQATT and SNEGSKA (reference sequence). Deletions cut 5 bases from V and 2 bases from J, with 19 bases between. The CDR3 is 15 amino acids. The CDR3 DNA follows: TGCAGTGCTGCCCTTTTCACCCGGACAGCCTACGAGCAGTACTTC. It yields the protein CSAALFTRTAYEQYF.

This clonotype was counted between two and nine times. The rearrangement uses TRBV20-1 and TRBJ1-1, with no clear D. The CDR3 contains 11 residues. V gave up 3 bases and J gave up 5 bases, with 7 bases separating them. Germline V gene lookup returns CDR1 DFQATT and CDR2 SNEGSKA (reference sequence). The CDR3 nucleotides read TGCAGTGCTAGGCACCGGACTGAAGCTTTCTTT. Translated: CSARHRTEAFF.

The chain combines TRBV5-1 with TRBJ2-1; D gene ambiguous. There are 16 residues in the CDR3. V lost 3 bases to trimming and J lost 2 bases, with 15 bases between them. Germline CDR1 SGHRS, CDR2 YFSETQ. CDR3 sequence (DNA): TGCGCCAGCAGCTCCGGGTTGAGCGAGCCCTACAATGAGCAGTTCTTC. Translating gives CASSSGLSEPYNEQFF.

V and J are TRBV12-3 or TRBV12-4 and TRBJ2-5, with 8 bases fitting TRBD1. The CDR3 sequence is 16 residues long. The J segment lost 5 bases and the V segment lost 3 bases, leaving 11 bases of the junction unmatched. As DNA, the CDR3 is TGTGCCAGCAGTTTGAACAGGGGGAAAGGAAGGGAGACCCAGTACTTC. Translating it yields CASSLNRGKGRETQYF.

J is TRBJ2-7 and V is TRBV3-1, with D possibly being TRBD1 (6 bases). CDR1 LGHDT and CDR2 YNNKEL come from the germline V gene (reference sequence). This CDR3 region has 13 residues. V was clipped by 0 bases and J by 5 bases, with 8 bases between them. The CDR3 loop is CASSQDDRNEQYF. CDR3 nucleotides: TGTGCCAGCAGCCAAGACGACAGGAACGAGCAGTACTTC.

This clonotype was observed a handful of times. This chain connects TRBV7-6 to TRBJ2-3; TRBD2 matches 7 bases. Unmatched junction bases numbered 13, after V lost 7 bases and J lost 6 bases. CDR3 size: 15 residues. Germline CDR1 is SGHVS and CDR2 is FNYEAQ. For the CDR3, the DNA is TGTGCCAGCACCCTAAGGGCGGGAGTTCTTGATACGCAGTATTTT. It codes for CASTLRAGVLDTQYF.

In this sample, this clonotype turned up a few times. The chain has TRBV10-3 and TRBJ1-5; TRBD1 matches at 8 bases. Germline V gives CDR1 ENHRY, CDR2 SYGVKD. This CDR3 is built from 15 residues. With 2 bases clipped from V and 2 bases from J, the junction kept 2 bases outside the gene matches. CDR3 nucleotide sequence: TGTGCCATCAGTGAGACGACAGGGGGCAATCAGCCCCAGCATTTT. Protein sequence: CAISETTGGNQPQHF.

With regard to this clonotype: Relative to the germline gene, one junction end is altered; a read error may explain this. This chain links TRBV3-1 with TRBJ2-7; D is undetermined. The CDR3 has 13 amino acids. From germline, CDR1 is LGHDT and CDR2 YNNKEL (reference sequence). CDR3 DNA: TGTGCCAGCAGCCAAGTGAGTCGAACATCGCGACACTTC. Its protein is CASSQVSRTSRHF.

This rearrangement joins TRBV5-1 to TRBJ2-7, with 9 bases that match TRBD2. Unmatched junction bases numbered 5, after V lost 4 bases and J lost 3 bases. Germline lookup yields CDR1 SGHRS and CDR2 YFSETQ. CDR3 length: 14 residues. CDR3: CASSASGISYEQYF. The CDR3 bases are TGCGCCAGCAGCGCTAGCGGGATCAGCTACGAGCAGTACTTC.

This clonotype is a singleton in its sample. The J gene is TRBJ1-5, the V gene TRBV6-1; D not resolved. With 0 bases removed from V and 9 bases from J, the gap between germline ends came to 9 bases. Germline values: CDR1 MNHNS, CDR2 SASEGT. The CDR3 is made up of 13 amino acids. This CDR3 is CASSEAPGVPQHF. The CDR3 region has the DNA TGTGCCAGCAGTGAAGCCCCGGGAGTGCCCCAGCATTTT.

This clonotype has more than one count but fewer than ten. This chain connects TRBV11-2 to TRBJ2-4, with TRBD1 matching 11 bases. This CDR3 contains 15 residues. V shed 5 bases and J 3 bases; nucleotides not matched to a gene: 3. CDR1 is SGHAT, CDR2 FQNNGV, per germline. CDR3 sequence: CASSRTGGLKNIQYF. CDR3 nucleotides: TGTGCCAGCAGCCGGACAGGGGGCCTCAAAAACATTCAGTACTTC.

The chain links TRBV9 to TRBJ1-1; D gene unclear. This CDR3 has 13 amino acids. CDR1 is SGDLS and CDR2 is YYNGEE in the germline V gene. The V end lost 0 bases, the J end lost 4 bases, and 7 bases lay between the germline ends. CDR3 nucleotides: TGTGCCAGCAGCGTAGATGAGGGCACTGAAGCTTTCTTT. Protein sequence: CASSVDEGTEAFF.

This clonotype was recorded at least ten times. The V call is TRBV7-2, the J call TRBJ2-1, with a weak D call TRBD1 (5 bases). The length of the CDR3 is 15 residues. Germline assignment: CDR1 SGHTA and CDR2 FQGNSA. Trimming cost V 5 bases and J 0 bases, with 11 bases left between them. The CDR3 protein is CASSLDSRSYNEQFF. DNA of the CDR3: TGTGCCAGCAGCCTAGACAGCCGCTCCTACAATGAGCAGTTCTTC.

This chain's CDR3 is CASSQELVRTRHEQYF. CDR3 DNA sequence: TGTGCCAGCAGCCAAGAGTTGGTAAGGACGCGCCACGAGCAGTACTTC. The rearrangement links TRBV3-1 to TRBJ2-7; the D is unclear. The CDR3 totals 16 residues. Trimming took 0 bases from V and 5 from J, leaving 17 bases between them. The V gene's germline CDR1 is LGHDT and CDR2 YNNKEL (reference sequence).

V usage is TRBV7-2 and J usage is TRBJ2-3; unclear D gene. V dropped 1 base and J dropped 1 base, with 12 bases sitting between them. Per germline, CDR1 SGHTA and CDR2 FQGNSA. The CDR3 length is 16 residues. The CDR3 protein is CASSLGVAWGTDTQYF. The CDR3 DNA reads as TGTGCCAGCAGCTTAGGTGTCGCGTGGGGCACAGATACGCAGTATTTT.

V gene TRBV29-1 combines with J gene TRBJ2-3; D unresolved. The CDR3 has 12 residues. The germline V gene encodes CDR1 SQVTM and CDR2 ANQGSEA. V was pared by 2 bases and J by 4 bases, with 7 bases between. CDR3 sequence reads: CSVETPADTQYF. CDR3 DNA: TGCAGCGTTGAAACCCCCGCAGATACGCAGTATTTT.

The chain couples TRBV24-1 to TRBJ2-1, with D possibly TRBD1 on 6 matching bases. Per germline, CDR1 KGHDR and CDR2 SFDVKD. This CDR3 spans 16 amino acids. V gave up 6 bases and J gave up 0 bases, with 14 bases separating them. This chain's CDR3 is CATSFRDNSSYNEQFF. The CDR3, as DNA: TGTGCCACCAGTTTCCGGGACAACAGCTCCTACAATGAGCAGTTCTTC.

The chain couples TRBV7-8 to TRBJ2-1; either TRBD1 or TRBD2 may fit D (6 bases each). Trimming removed 3 bases from V and 9 bases from J, with 18 bases in between. Germline V lookup: CDR1 SGHVS, CDR2 FQNEAQ. The CDR3 length is 15 residues. CDR3 residues: CASSFPTGAAGEQFF. For the CDR3, the DNA is TGTGCCAGCAGCTTCCCAACGGGGGCCGCGGGTGAGCAGTTCTTC.

This clonotype was observed a few times. The gene calls are TRBV20-1 and TRBJ2-3, with 10 nucleotides matching TRBD2. Trimming at V came to 1 base and at J to 4 bases, leaving 8 bases not matched to a gene. CDR3 length equals 16 residues. The V gene's germline CDR1 is DFQATT and CDR2 SNEGSKA (reference sequence). CDR3 sequence reads: CSARAPTSGTADTQYF. CDR3 coding DNA: TGCAGTGCTAGAGCACCCACTAGCGGGACGGCAGATACGCAGTATTTT.

This clonotype has only a few counts. The chain links TRBV12-3 or TRBV12-4 to TRBJ1-1; weak D call: TRBD1 (6 bases). There are 14 residues in the CDR3. The germline V and J ends were trimmed by 6 bases and 4 bases, with 15 bases remaining between them. The CDR3 DNA is TGTGCCAGCAGGTCCCCGGGGGCTACCACTGAAGCTTTCTTT. Protein: CASRSPGATTEAFF.

The V call is TRBV30, the J call TRBJ2-1; D remains unclear. Trimming removed 0 bases at V and 6 bases at J, with 15 bases between. The length of the CDR3 is 15 residues. Germline CDR1 is GTSNPN and CDR2 is SVGIG (reference sequence). The CDR3 DNA reads as TGTGCCTGGAGTGTAGCTCCGCGCTGGCTCAATGAGCAGTTCTTC. Amino acid sequence: CAWSVAPRWLNEQFF.

Only a few counts were recorded for this clonotype. The CDR3 DNA is TGCGCCAGCAGCTTGCTCGTAGCGGGGGGAAACATTCAGTACTTC. The encoded protein is CASSLLVAGGNIQYF. The V and J genes are TRBV5-1 and TRBJ2-4; 10 bases are a match to TRBD2. The ends lost 1 base at V and 6 bases at J; junction bases unmatched: 4. The CDR3 extends over 15 amino acids. Germline V CDR1 and CDR2: SGHRS, YFSETQ.

This clonotype showed up just a few times. J is TRBJ2-2 and V is TRBV2, with 9 bases matching TRBD1. J gave up 4 bases and V 11 bases, and 5 bases lay outside the gene matches. The CDR3 spans 13 residues. Germline CDR1 is SNHLY and CDR2 is FYNNEI. In nucleotides, the CDR3 is TGTGCCGGGACAGGGTTTGGCACCGGGGAGCTGTTTTTT. Translation: CAGTGFGTGELFF.

This clonotype came up a few times. The genes are TRBV12-3 or TRBV12-4 and TRBJ2-1; the D gene is possibly TRBD1 (6 bases). V gave up 7 bases and J gave up 0 bases, with 10 bases separating them. The CDR3 totals 14 residues. The CDR3 DNA is TGTGCCAGCACCAACAGGGCCTCCTACAATGAGCAGTTCTTC. Its translation is CASTNRASYNEQFF.

This sequence joins TRBV21-1 and TRBJ2-7; the table's D call, TRBD2, has no DNA check behind it. TRBV21-1 is reported as a pseudogene. This CDR3 contains 17 residues. The CDR3 loop reads CASSTDWRGYSSYEQYF. CDR3 bases: TGTGCCAGCAGCACGGACTGGCGGGGCTACAGCTCCTACGAGCAGTACTTC.

This clonotype was found a few times. V usage is TRBV30 and J usage is TRBJ2-5; D perhaps matches TRBD2 (5 bases). V lost 2 bases, J lost 5 bases, and 9 bases lay in between. Germline loops: CDR1 GTSNPN, CDR2 SVGIG (reference sequence). This CDR3 contains 12 residues. The CDR3 protein is CAWSNREETQYF. In DNA, the CDR3 is TGTGCCTGGAGTAATAGGGAGGAGACCCAGTACTTC.

The chain has TRBV5-4 and TRBJ2-1; 11 nucleotides line up with TRBD1. The germline CDR1 and CDR2 sequences are SGHNT and YYREEE (reference sequence). V trimming: 4 bases; J trimming: 6 bases; junction bases outside the gene matches: 6. The CDR3 is made up of 15 amino acids. The CDR3 DNA follows: TGTGCCAGCAGCCTCCCCGGGACAGGGGGCAATGAGCAGTTCTTC. This sequence encodes CASSLPGTGGNEQFF.

Many counts were recorded for this clonotype. The chain employs TRBV12-3 or TRBV12-4 and TRBJ2-3; D is perhaps TRBD2 (6 bases). The V end was cut by 0 bases, the J end by 0 bases, with 7 bases between. CDR3 length equals 15 residues. The CDR3 nucleotides are TGTGCCAGCAGTTTAGCCGGGACTAGCACAGATACGCAGTATTTT. It is translated as CASSLAGTSTDTQYF.